Sequencing of this TCR beta chain was carried out in a study of cytomegalovirus exposure and HLA in healthy donors (dated by TCRdb to about 2017). Regarding the complete study: According to an earlier analysis of several hundred of the donors, roughly 180 million T cells yielded some 110 million unique TCR beta sequences and roughly 280 Gb of sequence data. An early release that covered fewer than 800 HLA-typed donors contained approximately 300 gigabases of sequencing data and tens of millions of unique TCR sequences. The genetic ancestry cluster associated with self-reported Caucasian donors included over 65% of the roughly 380 genotyped donors. The aim of the study was to test whether cataloging public T cell receptors could identify signatures of past pathogen exposure. Using immunosequencing, the study profiled T cell repertoires from about 610 subjects and related those repertoires to cytomegalovirus serostatus. Besides the first cohort of 666 subjects, a separate validation cohort made up of some 110 different subjects was used. To predict cytomegalovirus infection status, the study combined high-throughput TCR immunosequencing, statistical association of individual TCRs with disease status, and machine learning. A later analysis re-examined previously published TCR beta repertoires from several hundred donors and added high-resolution HLA genotyping to investigate patterns of TCR occurrence. Rather than using new phenotypic data, the later analysis identified candidate immune exposures from TCR beta sequences and from how often those sequences occurred across donors. An earlier analysis of about 620 of the donors applied high-throughput TCR beta sequencing to assess whether each TCR beta V gene segment acted as functional or pseudogenic. Donor age, sex, ethnicity and CMV serostatus were compiled together with the repertoire data. A later genetic analysis used genome-wide SNP genotypes for about 65% of the roughly 670 donors, treating that subset as a discovery cohort. Every discovery cohort repertoire had been produced on one sequencing platform. Both class I and class II loci were covered by HLA typing, at four-digit resolution. Typing coverage differed by locus: A, B, C, DRB1 and DQB1 were typed in roughly 620-630 donors, DQA1 in 522, DPA1 in around 610, and DPB1 in approximately 450. Four to six DR-DQ haplotypes were handled as single units for association and clustering, since linkage in the cohort was strong. Among under 450 genotyped donors of the cohort, an average of approximately 230,000 unique TCR beta nucleotide sequences were sequenced per donor, around 20% of them non-productive.

Concerning this clone itself: The target of this receptor is not known. One end of the junction fails to match germline, which may point to a read error.

The CDR3, from cysteine to phenylalanine, totals 12 residues. The CDR3 DNA has 36 bases and is translated from base 1. CDR1 and CDR2 were assigned from the germline V gene as SQVTM and ANQGSEA. The library was produced with the immunoSEQ multiplex PCR assay. The multiplex PCR relied on a mix of 60 forward primers for TCR Vbeta segments and 13 reverse primers for TCR Jbeta segments. The CDR3 region of rearranged TCR beta genes was amplified from genomic DNA with a multiplex PCR assay. The amplified TCR beta libraries were sequenced on the Illumina HiSeq System as 87-base-pair reads. On the authors' methods: A later analysis tallied some 79 million unique TCR beta chains across the 640 or so repertoires, and roughly 11 million of those chains were shared by two or more donors. A nearest-neighbor algorithm error-corrected the raw reads and collapsed the reads into unique sequences, merging closely related sequences to remove PCR and sequencing errors. To assign V, D and J gene segments, CDR3 sequences were aligned to IMGT reference sequences. For a sequence to be retained, a match of at least six nucleotides to both a V gene segment and a J gene segment was required. A rearrangement counted as productive if the CDR3 had no stop codons and remained in frame with V and J, and every other rearrangement counted as non-productive. Following IMGT convention, CDR3 was defined as the stretch from the second conserved V-encoded cysteine up to the conserved J-encoded phenylalanine. The earlier analysis of about 620 of the donors excluded sequences that lacked an unambiguous match to a single V gene segment. An earlier analysis of some 500 of the donors classified V segments as functional when productive rearrangements were above 56.7% and as segregating when the standard deviation between donors was above 5%. A statistical classification framework was developed to diagnose cytomegalovirus status using the catalog of TCR beta chain sequences. V and J gene assignment, in a later analysis, came from comparing TCR nucleotide sequences with IMGT/GENE-DB human TR gene sequences. The TCRdist pipeline was used in a later analysis to assign CDR3 sequences and most-parsimonious VDJ recombination scenarios. In a later analysis, every TCR beta chain was defined by the combination of its CDR3 amino acid sequence and its V-gene family, and reads without a unique V-gene family were dropped. A later analysis removed nearly 600 highly shared, low-generation-probability nucleotide sequences to deal with suspected cross-contamination and a sequencing artifact. For each public chain, a later analysis derived a clonal expansion index from normalized ranks of inferred template counts within each repertoire. A later analysis computed generation probabilities with a VDJ recombination model fitted to out-of-frame rearrangements, and checked the results against IGoR. In a later analysis, hypergeometric tests were used to score TCR-TCR, TCR-HLA and TCR-CMV co-occurrence, with a repertoire-size bias correction applied to TCR pairs. A later analysis estimated false discovery rates by permuting HLA or CMV assignments 20 times. A later analysis grouped co-occurring TCRs with DBSCAN, adding TCRdist sequence similarity when clustering within HLA-allele-positive subsets. Co-occurrence clustering excluded repertoires with fewer than 30,000 or more than 120,000 public chains, plus five with anomalous nucleotide sharing. TCRdb's version of the immuneACCESS table is confined to in-frame rearrangements and falls short of the full clone set. An unresolved V gene accounts for under half of the shortfall where checked; the remainder is of unknown origin. V and J calls and clone size are copied from that table; D and trimming were computed from the DNA. This sample's clone table shows some 76,000 clones. Jointly, the top ten make up about 0.83% of the sample.

General conclusions and limits of the study: A cluster of highly shared sequence variants was judged likely to be a technical artifact of the sequencing pipeline. Most TCR sequences were observed very rarely across donors, whereas some public TCRs were present in many individuals. HLA typing was unavailable for some donors at each locus, so association tests used only the typed subset. In a later analysis, around 17,000 TCR beta sequences were associated with specific HLA alleles at a false discovery rate of 0.05. In a later analysis, the rate of TCR association differed among HLA loci, with DRB1 alleles having the most associated TCRs and HLA-C alleles having the fewest. Strong co-occurrence of HLA alleles, especially DR and DQ, made assigning TCR associations to individual alleles difficult. Because counts were too low, approximately 18 rarely observed V segments, including chromosome 9 orphons, were excluded from the earlier analysis of 500 to 700 of the donors. In an earlier analysis of 500 to 650 of the donors, most TCR beta V segments appeared in productive rearrangements about 87% or about 30% of the time, broadly matching IMGT annotations. V-gene and J-gene trimming of TCR beta chains was associated with a missense DCLRE1C variant in a later genetic analysis, and the association was replicated in an independent cohort. The 87-base-pair reads could not distinguish some IMGT-functional V segments, including TRBV6-2 and TRBV6-3, so those segments were excluded. In a later genetic analysis, fewer N-insertions in productive TCRs were reported among donors in an Asian-associated ancestry cluster than the approximately 630-donor mean. In the study, some 180 TCR beta chains were listed as associated with cytomegalovirus. In both the original and validation cohorts, the classifier was reported to diagnose cytomegalovirus status with high specificity and sensitivity. The presence/absence analyses assumed that sequencing depth was roughly uniform across donors, and that assumption may not be true. Correlated functional status among segregating V segments might be attributable to linkage disequilibrium, but an unknown experimental factor could not be ruled out. In a later analysis, several top co-occurrence clusters were reported to appear linked to parvovirus B19, influenza, CMV and Epstein-Barr virus. The authors suggested that the approach could potentially be extended to other disease states and immunological phenotypes. The cohort was sequenced for TCR beta chains only, and without alpha or paired-chain data the features that could be detected were limited. Compared with equally common non-associated chains, HLA-associated TCR beta chains in a later analysis were more clonally expanded and had lower generation probabilities. A few of the identified cytomegalovirus-associated TCR beta chains were confirmed in vitro to be specific for cytomegalovirus antigens. A later analysis found that most CMV-associated TCR beta chains appeared HLA-restricted, with HLA associations seemingly driven largely by CMV exposure. Immune exposure information for the cohort was limited to CMV serostatus. A further reported finding was that TCR beta sequences accurately predicted the HLA-A and HLA-B alleles for most subjects in the first cohort.

The cohort was made up of 500 to 800 healthy bone marrow donors. All cohort members were sampled while nominally healthy, although unrecorded immune exposures were likely present. The donor tested CMV seronegative and was one of the 352 seronegative cohort members. Every donor gave a peripheral blood sample, and the peripheral blood mononuclear cells from that sample were used for TCR beta sequencing. The Qiagen DNeasy Blood Extraction Kit was used to extract genomic DNA from the blood cell samples. The chain couples TRBV29-1 to TRBJ1-1; D gene: possibly TRBD1, on 5 matching bases. This receptor was identified in a boy between 5 and 17 years old in good health and CMV-seronegative. Sequencing was performed on PBMCs. The CDR3: CSVETANTEDFF. In nucleotide form, the sequence is TGCAGCGTCGAGACAGCGAACACTGAAGATTTCTTT.